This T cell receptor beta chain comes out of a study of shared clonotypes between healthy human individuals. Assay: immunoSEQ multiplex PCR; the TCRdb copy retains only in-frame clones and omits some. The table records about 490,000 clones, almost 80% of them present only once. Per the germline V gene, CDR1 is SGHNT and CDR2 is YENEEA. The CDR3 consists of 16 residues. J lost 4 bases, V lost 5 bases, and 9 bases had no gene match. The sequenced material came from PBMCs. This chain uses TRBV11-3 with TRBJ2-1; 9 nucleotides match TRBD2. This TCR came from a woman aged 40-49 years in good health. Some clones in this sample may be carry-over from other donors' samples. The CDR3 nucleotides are TGTGCCAGCAGCGTCCTGGGGCTAGCGGGATACAATGAGCAGTTCTTC. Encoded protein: CASSVLGLAGYNEQFF.